This section outlines one T cell receptor beta chain sequence together with its context. The sample is drawn from a study of cytomegalovirus exposure and HLA in healthy donors. 60 Vbeta and 13 Jbeta primers were used in PCR. Clones were sequenced by immunoSEQ multiplex PCR, and TCRdb holds only the in-frame ones, with some missing. This sample carries 130,000 to 150,000 clones, approximately 70% of them seen once, and the ten largest clones take 1.3%. The sequencing input was PBMCs. The sequence was obtained from a woman in her thirties or forties in good health and CMV-seronegative.

The CDR3 sequence is CASSARQANYGYTF. DNA of the CDR3: TGTGCCAGCAGCGCTAGACAGGCCAACTATGGCTACACCTTC. This chain uses TRBV7-2 with TRBJ1-2, with D possibly TRBD1 on 6 matching bases. The CDR3 has 14 amino acids. CDR1 is SGHTA, CDR2 FQGNSA, per germline. V lost 5 bases, J lost 2 bases, and 12 bases lay in between.